This record concerns one TCR beta chain sequence. Its specificity is unknown. These data originate in a study of cytomegalovirus exposure and HLA in healthy donors. Overall study context: HLA-typed donors were the source of 90 million or so unique TCRs, which an early data release held. Overall study findings and caveats: Presence/absence analyses treated sequencing depth as roughly uniform across donors. In an earlier analysis, in some 540 donors, most V segments appeared productive either ~90% or ~30% of the time.

This CDR3 contains 17 residues. V dropped 0 bases and J dropped 4; count of bases not matched to a gene: 11. Germline lookup yields CDR1 SGHDT and CDR2 YYEEEE. The primer mix had 60 Vbeta and 13 Jbeta primers. The data were produced by immunoSEQ multiplex PCR, yet TCRdb's version contains in-frame clones alone and is incomplete. The table lists approximately 120,000 clones, approximately 80% of them singletons. The rearrangement joins TRBV5-6 to TRBJ2-5, with TRBD2 matching over 8 bases. Sequencing was carried out using PBMCs. The receptor's source is a woman aged 40 to 55 in good health and CMV-seropositive. The CDR3 region is CASSLDGFGRARETQYF. The CDR3, as DNA: TGTGCCAGCAGCTTGGACGGATTCGGGAGGGCCAGAGAGACCCAGTACTTC.